The present T cell receptor beta chain was sequenced within a study of T cells in Graves' hyperthyroidism and ophthalmopathy. TCR beta CDR3 regions were amplified from RNA transcripts. TCR CDR3 regions were first amplified by RT-PCR with HTBI primers. MiXCR was run by TCRdb on the multiplex PCR reads, yielding one entry per CDR3 protein. The table includes approximately 520,000 distinct CDR3 sequences, roughly a quarter detected once. Points from the study as a whole: Ophthalmopathy was model-predicted a median roughly 6.5 months pre-onset.

The germline V gene has CDR1 LGHDT and CDR2 YNNKEL (reference sequence). V lost 0 bases, J lost 5 bases, and 7 bases lay in between. The CDR3 runs 13 residues. Uncontrolled infection, other autoimmune disease, pregnancy or lactation led to exclusion. Orbital computed tomography and thyroid ultrasound, together with serum TRAb and thyroxine and clinical symptoms, were used for diagnoses. The table lists this clonotype with many counts. Its antigen is unidentified. Sequences were obtained from blood. This TCR was sampled from a woman in her thirties with Graves' ophthalmopathy. V gene TRBV3-1 combines with J gene TRBJ1-1, with a weak D call TRBD1 (5 bases). The CDR3 loop reads CASSQEGVTEAFF. The CDR3 DNA reads TGTGCCAGCAGCCAAGAGGGGGTAACTGAAGCTTTCTTT. The complete variable domain, with remaining parts taken from reference TRBV3-1 and TRBJ1-1, reads DTAVSQTPKYLVTQMGNDKSIKCEQNLGHDTMYWYKQDSKKFLKIMFSYNNKELIINETVPNRFSPKSPDKAHLNLHINSLELGDSAVYFCASSQEGVTEAFFGQGTRLTVV.